Below are 14 T cell receptor delta chains sequenced from a single sample in a study of γδ T cells in repeated Plasmodium falciparum infection. TCRdb reanalysed the multiplex PCR reads with CATT. The profile shows 50,000 or so delta-chain clones, 1.6% of them singletons. Bulk repertoires came from Vgamma9/Vdelta2+ or Vdelta2-negative gammadelta T cells flow-sorted from PBMC. The specimen was gamma-delta T cells from blood. The receptors were gathered from a pool of human donors (malaria-infected and uninfected, not separated).

The sample holds many counts of this clone. One base away lies a much larger clone, so this may be a sequencing read error. The chain has TRDV2 and TRDJ3; 7 positions match TRDD3. Germline CDR1 GEAIGNYY, CDR2 EKD. The junction had 20 bases not matched to a gene; V was cut back by 3 bases and J by 1 base. The CDR3 runs 22 residues. In DNA, the CDR3 is TGTGCCTGTGACGACGTCAAATCCGAGGATACGAACTCATCCTGGGACACCCGACAGATGTTTTTC. It yields the protein CACDDVKSEDTNSSWDTRQMFF.

The chain has TRDV1 and TRDJ1, with 9 nucleotides matching TRDD3. TCRdb gives no J gene; it was assigned here by matching the DNA to germline. V dropped 1 base and J dropped 1; count of bases not matched to a gene: 34. The CDR3 runs 26 residues. Germline V gene data show CDR1 as TSWWSYY and CDR2 as QGS. CDR3 in DNA: TGTGCTCTTGGGGAACCCCTCTTTTTCCTAGGGATTTTACTGGGGGACACGCTTAGGTCCACCGATAAACTCATCTTT. As protein: CALGEPLFFLGILLGDTLRSTDKLIF.

This clone was seen a few times. Given a far larger clone just one base away, this is likely a sequencing read error. At the DNA level, this CDR3 is encoded by other sequences in the same sample as well. The chain joins TRDV1 to TRDJ1, with TRDD3 matching over 8 bases. This CDR3 region has 21 residues. Germline CDR1 and CDR2: TSWWSYY and QGS. CDR3 DNA sequence: TGTGCTCTTGGGGAACATATGGCGGCCTACTGGGGGGCCCGGTGGACCGACAAACTCATCTTT. Amino acids: CALGEHMAAYWGARWTDKLIF.

This clone was detected a few times. A read error is likely here: a far larger clone is one base away. The same CDR3 also results from other DNA sequences found in this sample. The J gene is TRDJ1, the V gene TRDV2, with no clear D. TCRdb lists no J gene, so it was determined here by aligning the DNA to germline. CDR1 and CDR2 (germline): GEAIGNYY, EKD. The CDR3 runs 16 residues. DNA of the CDR3: TGCGCCTGTGACACCTTGGTGGGTGACTACACCGATAAACTCATCTTT. It translates to CACDTLVGDYTDKLIF.

Remarks on this clone: The protein recorded in TCRdb matches a much larger clone and deviates from this DNA's translation at residue 3, suggesting a read error; the protein here is obtained by translating the DNA. This rearrangement joins TRDV1 to TRDJ1; 9 bases are a match to TRDD3. The CDR3 loop spans 24 amino acids. Germline V CDR1 and CDR2: TSWWSYY, QGS. This chain's CDR3 is CARGERGFYPYWGRRGRYTDKLIF. CDR3 DNA: TGTGCTCGTGGGGAACGAGGCTTCTACCCCTACTGGGGGAGACGGGGTAGGTACACCGATAAACTCATCTTT.

The table lists this clone with many counts. V gene TRDV2 combines with J gene TRDJ1; the D gene is possibly TRDD3 (6 bases). V lost 0 bases to trimming and J lost 0 bases, with 22 bases between them. There are 19 residues in the CDR3. The germline gives CDR1 GEAIGNYY, CDR2 EKD. In DNA, the CDR3 is TGTGCCTGTGACACCATAGGGGGACCAACCATTGTGTACACCGATAAACTCATCTTT. Its translation is CACDTIGGPTIVYTDKLIF.

A word on this clone: A read error may explain this, as a much larger clone is one base away. The sample carries other DNA sequences with the same CDR3. The chain joins TRDV3 to TRDJ1; TRDD3 aligns across 7 bases. From germline, CDR1 is TVYSNPD and CDR2 GDNSRS (reference sequence). This CDR3 has 16 amino acids. CDR3 sequence (DNA): TGTGCCTCCAGACACTGGGGCTCTTCTCGGACCGATAAACTTATCTTT. Translating gives CASRHWGSSRTDKLIF.

This clone was counted between two and nine times. A far larger clone is one nucleotide away, so this likely arose from a read error. Other DNA sequences in the same sample also yield this CDR3. The chain couples TRDV1 to TRDJ1; 10 nucleotides line up with TRDD3. TCRdb records no J gene; here it was assigned by comparing the DNA to germline. Germline values: CDR1 TSWWSYY, CDR2 QGS. The CDR3 is 19 residues long. CDR3 sequence reads: CALGSPGGYGPPYTDKLIF. CDR3 DNA sequence: TGTGCTCTTGGGTCCCCAGGGGGATACGGTCCTCCGTACACTGATAAACTCATCTTT.

A remark on this clone: The TCRdb record carries a much larger clone's protein, which differs from this DNA's translation at residues 10 and 13; a read error is the likely cause, and the protein listed here is the DNA translation. The gene calls are TRDV1 and TRDJ1, with D possibly called TRDD2 or TRDD3 (6 bases each). CDR1 and CDR2 from the germline V gene are TSWWSYY and QGS. The CDR3 spans 17 residues. CDR3 amino acids: CALGETSYWASTGKLIF. The CDR3 DNA is TGTGCTCTTGGGGAAACGTCCTACTGGGCATCCACCGGTAAACTCATCTTT.

As for this clone: A far larger clone is only one base removed, so a read error is likely. The same CDR3 can be traced to other DNA sequences in this sample. The V call is TRDV1, the J call TRDJ1; weak D call: TRDD2 (5 bases). The CDR3 spans 22 residues. Germline CDR1 TSWWSYY, CDR2 QGS. V was cut by 8 bases and J by 0 bases, with 37 bases left in between. Here the CDR3 DNA reads TGTGCTCTTTTTACCGCACCCTCTTACCTACGCCCTACGGGGTCTTACACCGATAAACTCATCTTT. It codes for CALFTAPSYLRPTGSYTDKLIF.

The table lists this clone with many counts. The sample holds other DNA sequences that translate to the same CDR3. This sequence joins TRDV1 and TRDJ4, with 13 bases aligning to TRDD3. The V and J ends lost 2 bases and 3 bases, in that order; junction bases with no gene match: 24. Germline CDR1 TSWWSYY, CDR2 QGS. The CDR3 has 22 residues. Here the CDR3 DNA reads TGTGCTCTTGGGGAATTATTACACCACCACGCTGTACTGGGGGATACGCCGGGACCCCTGATCTTT. Translated: CALGELLHHHAVLGDTPGPLIF.

This clone was seen at least ten times. TCRdb's protein, taken from a much larger clone, differs from this DNA's translation at residue 13, likely owing to a read error; the protein displayed comes from the DNA. V and J are TRDV1 and TRDJ1, with 8 positions matching TRDD3. Unmatched junction bases numbered 15, after V lost 2 bases and J lost 4 bases. CDR1 and CDR2 (germline): TSWWSYY, QGS. This CDR3 has 18 amino acids. The CDR3 nucleotides are TGTGCTCTTGGGGAAAGCCCCCTGTACTGGGGGTCTTTCGATAAACTCATCTTT. Translating it yields CALGESPLYWGSFDKLIF.

In its sample, this clone was seen many times. The chain recombines TRDV1 with TRDJ1; D might be TRDD2 or TRDD3, each matching 5 bases. The V gene's germline CDR1 is TSWWSYY and CDR2 QGS. V was clipped by 3 bases and J by 1 base, with 33 bases between them. The CDR3 has 22 amino acids. CDR3 protein: CALGDRIHLLLGTGGCTDKLIF. For the CDR3, the DNA is TGTGCTCTTGGGGATCGAATCCACCTACTATTGGGGACGGGGGGGTGCACCGATAAACTCATCTTT.

This clone was counted only a few times. The CDR3 DNA reads TGTGCTCTTGGGGAACTTGGGCTTCCTGGGTACTGGGGGATAAGAGGGTACACCGATAAACTTATCTTT. It translates to CALGELGLPGYWGIRGYTDKLIF. TRDV1 is the V gene, and the J gene was not called; the table's D call, TRDD3, has no DNA check behind it. CDR1 and CDR2 from the germline V gene are TSWWSYY and QGS. This CDR3 is 23 amino acids long.